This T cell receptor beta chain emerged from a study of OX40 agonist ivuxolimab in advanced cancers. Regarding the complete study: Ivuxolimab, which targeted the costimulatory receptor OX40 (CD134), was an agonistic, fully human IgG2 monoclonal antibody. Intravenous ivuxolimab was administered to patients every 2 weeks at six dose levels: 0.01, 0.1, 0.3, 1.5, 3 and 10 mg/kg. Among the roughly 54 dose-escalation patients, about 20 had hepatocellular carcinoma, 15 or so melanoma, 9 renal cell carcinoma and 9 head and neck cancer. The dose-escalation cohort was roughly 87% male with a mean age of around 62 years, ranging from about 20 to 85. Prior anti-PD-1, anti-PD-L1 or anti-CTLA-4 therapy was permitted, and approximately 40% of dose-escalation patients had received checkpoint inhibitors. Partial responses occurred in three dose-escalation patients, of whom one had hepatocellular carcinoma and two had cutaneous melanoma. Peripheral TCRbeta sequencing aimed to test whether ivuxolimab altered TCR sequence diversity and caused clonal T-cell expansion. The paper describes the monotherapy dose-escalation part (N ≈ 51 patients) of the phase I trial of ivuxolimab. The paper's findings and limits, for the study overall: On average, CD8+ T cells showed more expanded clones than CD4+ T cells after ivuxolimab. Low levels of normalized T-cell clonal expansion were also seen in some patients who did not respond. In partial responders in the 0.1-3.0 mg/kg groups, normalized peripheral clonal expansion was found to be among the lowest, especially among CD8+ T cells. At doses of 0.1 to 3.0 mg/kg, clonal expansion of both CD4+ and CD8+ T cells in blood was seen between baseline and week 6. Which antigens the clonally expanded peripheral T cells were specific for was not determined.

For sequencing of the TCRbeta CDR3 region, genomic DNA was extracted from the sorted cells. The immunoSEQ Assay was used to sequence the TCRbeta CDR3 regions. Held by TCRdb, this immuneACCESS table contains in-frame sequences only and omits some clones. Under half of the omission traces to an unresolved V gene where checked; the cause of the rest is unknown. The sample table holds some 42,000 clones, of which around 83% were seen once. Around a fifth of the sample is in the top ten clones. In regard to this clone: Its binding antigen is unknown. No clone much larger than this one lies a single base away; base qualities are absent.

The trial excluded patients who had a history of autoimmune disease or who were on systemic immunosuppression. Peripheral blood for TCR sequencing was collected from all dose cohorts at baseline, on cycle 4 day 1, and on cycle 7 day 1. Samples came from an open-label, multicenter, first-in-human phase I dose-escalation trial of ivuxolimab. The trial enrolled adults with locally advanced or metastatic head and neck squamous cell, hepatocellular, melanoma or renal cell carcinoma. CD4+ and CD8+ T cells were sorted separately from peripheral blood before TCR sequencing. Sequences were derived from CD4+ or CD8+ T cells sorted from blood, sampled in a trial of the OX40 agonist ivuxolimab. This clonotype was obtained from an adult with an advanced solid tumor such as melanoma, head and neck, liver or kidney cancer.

For the CDR3, the sequence is CASTRDRGDSLHF. The bases are TGTGCCAGCACTCGGGACAGGGGCGACTCTCTCCACTTT. The rearranged segments are TRBV6-6 and TRBJ1-6, with 10 bases aligning to TRBD1. Ends trimmed: V by 7 bases, J by 16 bases; bases unmatched to a gene: 10. Sequences MNHNY (CDR1) and SVGAGI (CDR2) are obtained from the germline V gene (reference sequence). From cysteine to phenylalanine, the CDR3 is 13 amino acids long. Of all the DNA, just the CDR3 is kept, 39 bases in frame from base 1.